Here is one T cell receptor beta chain with its context. Its antigen is not identified. Noted time point: patch test 1, 2 weeks after DPC sensitization. Specified treatment: therapeutic diphenylcyclopropenone sensitization with weekly scalp DPC. This entry belongs to a study of human T cells and chemical hapten exposure. Study-level information: Patch tests of 0.01% DPC on the upper back were read at 6 days.

The study used a library that attached unique molecular identifiers to individual cDNA molecules. TCRdb independently ran MiXCR on the RACE reads; one entry per CDR3 protein. The sample lists some 82,000 distinct CDR3 sequences, around 11% occurring once. Study findings and constraints: Because all patients had alopecia, their immune responses might differ from healthy ones. Versus controls, expanded TCRs had significantly more large CDR3 similarity clusters.

This CDR3 spans 15 amino acids. The germline gives CDR1 LNHNV, CDR2 YYDKDF (reference sequence). The ends were cut back, 7 bases at V and 1 base at J, with 13 bases in the middle. The source of this sequence is a woman aged 50 to 65 with alopecia areata. Some clones in this sample may be carry-over from other donors' samples. The V call is TRBV15, the J call TRBJ2-2; D could derive from TRBD1 or TRBD2 (7 bases each). Sequenced here: whole blood, sampled in connection with sensitization to the hapten diphenylcyclopropenone (DPC). CDR3 DNA: TGTGCCACCACCCGGGGGGACAGGAACACCGGGGAGCTGTTTTTT. This translates into CATTRGDRNTGELFF.